This record covers a single T cell receptor beta chain. Its target is unknown. Germline V CDR1 and CDR2: LNHNV, YYDKDF (reference sequence). The CDR3 spans 16 residues. With 0 bases clipped from V and 6 bases from J, the junction kept 10 bases outside the gene matches. The sample originates from a study of radiotherapy plus CTLA-4 blockade in lung cancer. Findings of the study overall: An expansion of tumor-derived TCR clones occurred in blood after radiotherapy plus ipilimumab.

Using immunoSEQ multiplex PCR, the repertoire was profiled, and TCRdb retains in-frame clones only, with some absent. The data contain fewer than 35,000 clones, roughly 70% of them singletons. Sequences were derived from peripheral blood, sampled from a patient treated with radiotherapy plus ipilimumab. The rearrangement uses TRBV15 and TRBJ1-1, with 7 bases identical to TRBD1. The TCR sequence derives from a human donor with non-small cell lung cancer that progressed on radiotherapy plus ipilimumab. The CDR3 coding sequence is TGTGCCACCAGCAGAGATTATGAACAGGGGAGGGCTGAAGCTTTCTTT. It specifies CATSRDYEQGRAEAFF.